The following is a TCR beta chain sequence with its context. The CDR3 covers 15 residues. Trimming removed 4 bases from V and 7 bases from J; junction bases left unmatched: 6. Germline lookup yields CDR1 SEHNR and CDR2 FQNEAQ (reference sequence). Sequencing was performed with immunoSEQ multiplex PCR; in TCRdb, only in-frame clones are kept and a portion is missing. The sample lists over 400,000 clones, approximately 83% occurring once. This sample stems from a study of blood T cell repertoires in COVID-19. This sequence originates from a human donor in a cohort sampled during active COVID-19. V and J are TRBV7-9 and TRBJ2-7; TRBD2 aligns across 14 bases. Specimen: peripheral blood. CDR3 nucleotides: TGTGCCAGCAGCTCACCGGGACTAGCGGGAGTAGAGCAGTACTTC. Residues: CASSSPGLAGVEQYF.